This TCR beta chain was retrieved from a study of post-analysis software for immune sequencing data. This clonotype was counted once. Antigen: not known. Included in the TCR beta cDNA libraries were unique molecular identifiers. A few hundred thousand cDNA molecules were obtained from approximately 0.91 to 9.4 million T cells. A single record per CDR3 protein comes from TCRdb applying MiXCR to the PCR reads. The table shows approximately 360,000 distinct CDR3 sequences, with about a third occurring only once. Study-level results: Samples made in the same batch grouped tightly together by F measure. Patients with multiple sclerosis recorded significantly lower normalized Chao1 diversity than controls, the study found.

The clonotype was recovered from a girl aged 5-17 years with multiple sclerosis. Sequencing used blood.

CDR3 coding DNA: TGCAGTGCTACATCTGACTGGTACTACGAGCAGTACTTC. This codes for CSATSDWYYEQYF. The J gene is TRBJ2-7, the V gene TRBV20-1; no definite D call. Germline values: CDR1 DFQATT, CDR2 SNEGSKA (reference sequence). The V gene lost 4 bases and the J gene lost 3 bases, with 13 bases spanning the gap. The CDR3 extends over 13 amino acids.